The 29 T cell receptor beta chains listed next were all sequenced from one sample in a study of read filtering for tumor transcriptome and immune sequencing. The library was built from roughly 400 ng RNA with molecular barcoded adaptors for alpha/delta and beta/gamma chains. TCRdb itself ran the reads through MiXCR, one entry per CDR3 protein. The table lists 100,000 to 150,000 distinct CDR3 sequences, roughly 13% of them singletons. What was sequenced was a population of CD138-negative cells sorted from bone marrow. The receptors derive from a donor aged 40 or over with multiple myeloma.

Many counts were recorded for this clonotype. The V and J genes are TRBV15 and TRBJ1-5; D gene ambiguous. Trimming pared 8 bases from V and 2 bases from J, leaving 10 bases between. Germline loops: CDR1 LNHNV, CDR2 YYDKDF (reference sequence). This CDR3 has 13 residues. In DNA form, the CDR3 reads TGTGCCACCGCGGCGGGAGGCAATCAGCCCCAGCATTTT. Its translation: CATAAGGNQPQHF.

This clonotype was counted at least ten times. V and J are TRBV27 and TRBJ2-6, with D unresolved. Deletions cut 1 base from V and 0 bases from J, with 13 bases between. The CDR3 is 18 residues long. CDR1 MNHEY and CDR2 SMNVEV come from the germline V gene (reference sequence). The CDR3 spells CASSLFGRKTSGANVLTF. The CDR3 DNA reads as TGTGCCAGCAGTTTATTTGGCAGGAAGACCTCTGGGGCCAACGTCCTGACTTTC.

Note on this clonotype: A much more abundant neighbour one base away suggests this may be a read error. The chain joins TRBV20-1 to TRBJ2-1; 10 bases are shared with TRBD2. CDR3 length: 14 residues. Germline V CDR1 and CDR2: DFQATT, SNEGSKA (reference sequence). The V gene end was trimmed by 6 bases and the J gene end by 6 bases; junction bases not matched to a gene: 8. As DNA, the CDR3 is TGCAGTGCAACTGGACTAGCGGCCTGCAATGAGCAGTTCTTC. This translates into CSATGLAACNEQFF.

This clonotype was seen repeatedly, ten times or more. The rearrangement joins TRBV20-1 to TRBJ2-1; TRBD2 matches at 7 bases. The length of the CDR3 is 15 residues. Germline V gives CDR1 DFQATT, CDR2 SNEGSKA (reference sequence). V lost 5 bases to trimming and J lost 5 bases; unmatched junction nucleotides: 12. The CDR3 reads CSASGAGEKNNEQFF. CDR3 sequence (DNA): TGCAGTGCTTCTGGGGCGGGAGAAAAAAACAATGAGCAGTTCTTC.

This clonotype was detected many times. The gene calls are TRBV10-3 and TRBJ1-2, with D possibly being TRBD1 (6 bases). The V end was cut by 6 bases, the J end by 4 bases, with 12 bases between. CDR1 and CDR2 from the germline V gene are ENHRY and SYGVKD. This CDR3 has 13 amino acids. The CDR3 coding sequence is TGTGCCATCAGCCCAGACAGGAGCTATGGCTACACCTTC. Translated, it gives CAISPDRSYGYTF.

This clonotype was seen repeatedly, ten times or more. This chain connects TRBV20-1 to TRBJ2-4; the D gene could be TRBD1 or TRBD2 (5 bases each). V was pared by 4 bases and J by 4 bases, with 11 bases between. The germline CDR1 and CDR2 sequences are DFQATT and SNEGSKA (reference sequence). The CDR3 totals 13 residues. The CDR3 reads CSATGTLKNIQYF. In DNA form, the CDR3 reads TGCAGTGCTACCGGGACGCTTAAAAACATTCAGTACTTC.

This clonotype appeared many times. V is TRBV27 and J is TRBJ2-1, with D possibly matching TRBD2 (5 bases). CDR1 and CDR2 from the germline V gene are MNHEY and SMNVEV (reference sequence). Trimming took off 9 bases at V and 7 bases at J, with 19 bases between the two ends. The CDR3 length is 14 residues. This CDR3 is CASMRVGILNEQFF. In nucleotides, the CDR3 is TGTGCCAGTATGAGGGTTGGAATCTTGAATGAGCAGTTCTTC.

This clonotype was recorded at least ten times. The chain links TRBV13 to TRBJ2-1; 9 bases are shared with TRBD1. The V gene end was trimmed by 7 bases and the J gene end by 7 bases; junction bases not matched to a gene: 8. CDR3 length equals 14 residues. From germline, CDR1 is PRHDT and CDR2 FYEKMQ (reference sequence). In DNA form, the CDR3 reads TGTGCCAGCACCACGACAGGGGGATTGAATGAGCAGTTCTTC. This translates into CASTTTGGLNEQFF.

This clonotype was counted ten times or more. The rearrangement links TRBV4-1 to TRBJ1-1, with a tentative D call TRBD1 (5 bases). Germline CDR1 reads MGHRA; CDR2 reads YSYEKL. The CDR3 runs to 14 residues. Trimming took off 0 bases at V and 3 bases at J, with 8 bases between the two ends. The CDR3 DNA reads TGCGCCAGCAGCCAAGACTGGGGGTACACTGAAGCTTTCTTT. This sequence encodes CASSQDWGYTEAFF.

For this clonotype: Just one base apart from a much larger clone, this may be a read error. The V gene is TRBV20-1, the J gene TRBJ1-1; no reliable D call. The germline V gene encodes CDR1 DFQATT and CDR2 SNEGSKA (reference sequence). CDR3 length: 12 residues. The CDR3 coding sequence is TGCAGTGCTTTTCAGATGAACACTGACGCTTTCTTT. Encoded protein: CSAFQMNTDAFF.

This clonotype was observed at least ten times. V and J are TRBV19 and TRBJ2-1; 14 bases line up with TRBD2. V lost 7 bases and J lost 4; bases outside the gene matches: 12. The germline V gene encodes CDR1 LNHDA and CDR2 SQIVND (reference sequence). The CDR3 has 18 amino acids. The CDR3 protein is CASKGGGTSGRWYNEQFF. The DNA for the CDR3 is TGTGCCAGTAAGGGTGGGGGGACTAGCGGGAGATGGTACAATGAGCAGTTCTTC.

The table lists this clonotype with many counts. The rearrangement links TRBV7-9 to TRBJ2-5; D call uncertain. CDR3 size: 10 residues. Germline lookup yields CDR1 SEHNR and CDR2 FQNEAQ (reference sequence). Trimming removed 8 bases at V and 5 bases at J, with 6 bases between. The CDR3 nucleotides are TGTGCCAGCGTCGGGGAGACCCAGTACTTC. It is translated as CASVGETQYF.

This clonotype was observed many times. V and J are TRBV7-2 and TRBJ2-1; D is unclear. CDR1 and CDR2 from the germline V gene are SGHTA and FQGNSA. V lost 4 bases, J lost 1 base, and 14 bases lay in between. The CDR3 loop spans 16 amino acids. The CDR3 DNA reads as TGTGCCAGCAGCTCCCGGAGTGGGAAATCCTACAATGAGCAGTTCTTC. Translating it yields CASSSRSGKSYNEQFF.

This clonotype was counted ten times or more. The junction departs from the called germline gene at one end, perhaps through a read error. This chain links TRBV29-1 with TRBJ2-1; possibly TRBD1 for D (5 bases). Looked up from germline, CDR1 is SQVTM and CDR2 is ANQGSEA. The CDR3 runs 13 residues. This chain's CDR3 is CSFWGRPYDEQFF. For the CDR3, the DNA is TGCAGCTTCTGGGGCAGGCCCTACGATGAGCAGTTCTTC.

Relative to its sample, this clonotype is medium-sized. The V and J genes are TRBV7-8 and TRBJ2-1, with 11 bases identical to TRBD2. This CDR3 spans 15 amino acids. The germline V gene encodes CDR1 SGHVS and CDR2 FQNEAQ. V trimming: 4 bases; J trimming: 7 bases; junction bases outside the gene matches: 6. Written as DNA, the CDR3 is TGTGCCAGCAGCTCCTGGACTAGCGGGCAGAATGAGCAGTTCTTC. Protein product: CASSSWTSGQNEQFF. The full variable domain, with the rest looked up from reference TRBV7-8 and TRBJ2-1, is GAGVSQSPRYKVAKRGQDVALRCDPISGHVSLFWYQQALGQGPEFLTYFQNEAQLDKSGLPSDRFFAERPEGSVSTLKIQRTQQEDSAVYLCASSSWTSGQNEQFFGPGTRLTVL.

Notes on this clonotype: A read error likely explains this, since a far larger clone differs by one base. The chain combines TRBV7-2 with TRBJ1-4; D may be TRBD2 (5 bases). The J call may be in error: the DNA end matches TRBJ2-3 better. This CDR3 has 20 amino acids. Germline CDR1 and CDR2: SGHTA and FQGNSA. Here the CDR3 DNA reads TGTGCCAGCAGCTTAGGTGGAGAGCGGCTCTACCCCCCGTCGTTGAATACGCAGTATTTT. Its protein is CASSLGGERLYPPSLNTQYF.

This clonotype was seen many times. J is TRBJ2-7 and V is TRBV20-1; 14 positions agree with TRBD2. This CDR3 is built from 15 residues. With 3 bases clipped from V and 4 bases from J, the junction kept 5 bases outside the gene matches. Germline V gene lookup returns CDR1 DFQATT and CDR2 SNEGSKA (reference sequence). This CDR3 reads CSASSTSGRAYEQYF. CDR3 in DNA: TGCAGTGCTAGTTCGACTAGCGGGAGGGCTTACGAGCAGTACTTC.

This clonotype was detected ten times or more. In nucleotides, the CDR3 is TGCAGTGCTCCAGAGGGGAGTTTCGGAGAAAAACTGTTTTTT. Residues: CSAPEGSFGEKLFF. The chain is built from TRBV20-1 and TRBJ1-4; tentative D call: TRBD1 (5 bases). The germline V gene has CDR1 DFQATT and CDR2 SNEGSKA (reference sequence). Trimming cost V 5 bases and J 8 bases, with 18 bases left between them. The CDR3 loop spans 14 amino acids.

This clonotype has a count of ten or more. The chain recombines TRBV18 with TRBJ2-4; possibly TRBD1 for D (5 bases). Germline V gives CDR1 KGHSH, CDR2 LQKENI. The ends were cut back, 4 bases at V and 0 bases at J, with 10 bases in the middle. This CDR3 has 15 residues. As DNA, the CDR3 is TGTGCCAGCTCACGACAGTTTTTAGCCAAAAACATTCAGTACTTC. Residues: CASSRQFLAKNIQYF.

The sample holds many counts of this clonotype. The V and J genes are TRBV18 and TRBJ1-1; no clear D gene. V dropped 3 bases and J dropped 0 bases, with 14 bases sitting between them. Germline CDR1 reads KGHSH; CDR2 reads LQKENI. This CDR3 has 16 amino acids. The CDR3 DNA reads TGTGCCAGCTCACCTCGAGGTTGGGGTATGAACACTGAAGCTTTCTTT. It is translated as CASSPRGWGMNTEAFF.

This clonotype appeared a few times. Mismatch with germline at one junction end may stem from a read error. The chain links TRBV12-3 or TRBV12-4 to TRBJ1-4, with D perhaps matching TRBD1 (6 bases). The CDR3 is 14 residues long. This CDR3 is CASRRGGGYEKRFF. CDR3 nucleotide sequence: TGTGCCAGCAGGAGAGGGGGAGGGTATGAAAAACGGTTTTTT.

This clonotype was picked up many times. One end of the junction does not line up with germline, which may come from a read error. The V gene is TRBV11-2, the J gene TRBJ2-1, with TRBD2 matching over 7 bases. Per germline, CDR1 SGHAT and CDR2 FQNNGV. The CDR3 is made up of 13 amino acids. The CDR3 spells CASSLGPGSGWCF. DNA for the CDR3: TGTGCCAGCAGCTTAGGCCCCGGTAGCGGGTGGTGCTTC.

With respect to this clonotype: A read error is possible here, since a much larger clone lies one base away. This sequence joins TRBV12-3 or TRBV12-4 and TRBJ2-5; D tentatively fits TRBD1 or TRBD2 (5 bases each). The ends were cut back, 8 bases at V and 4 bases at J, with 14 bases in the middle. The CDR3 is 13 amino acids. CDR3 in DNA: TGTGCCAGCTGGGGGAGCGCTGGAGAGACCCAGTACTTC. This translates into CASWGSAGETQYF.

This clonotype appeared many times. The junction does not match germline at one end; this may be a read error. The chain couples TRBV6-2 or TRBV6-3 to TRBJ2-5; D gene uncertain. The CDR3 totals 12 residues. Per germline, CDR1 MNHEY and CDR2 SVGEGT. In DNA form, the CDR3 reads TGTGCCAGCAGCCCCCTCCAAGGGACCCAGTACTTC. It encodes CASSPLQGTQYF.

This clonotype showed up many times. The gene calls are TRBV20-1 and TRBJ2-3, with 16 bases that match TRBD2. Looked up from germline, CDR1 is DFQATT and CDR2 is SNEGSKA (reference sequence). CDR3 length: 17 amino acids. V dropped 3 bases and J dropped 4; count of bases not matched to a gene: 7. The CDR3 nucleotides read TGCAGTGCTAGCGCCGGGACTAGCGGGAGGGAGGCAGATACGCAGTATTTT. Protein sequence: CSASAGTSGREADTQYF.

This clonotype was observed many times. The chain combines TRBV20-1 with TRBJ1-5; tentative D call: TRBD1 (5 bases). V was pared by 5 bases and J by 0 bases, with 14 bases between. The CDR3 extends over 15 amino acids. Germline CDR1 reads DFQATT; CDR2 reads SNEGSKA (reference sequence). The CDR3 sequence is CSAQTWRGSNQPQHF. DNA for the CDR3: TGCAGTGCTCAAACCTGGAGGGGTAGCAATCAGCCCCAGCATTTT.

With respect to this clonotype: A single base separates this from a much larger clone, so it may be a read error. J is TRBJ1-4 and V is TRBV20-1; D unresolved. The CDR3 is 15 residues long. Germline loops: CDR1 DFQATT, CDR2 SNEGSKA (reference sequence). The CDR3 sequence: CSGRGARGYEEKLFF. CDR3 coding DNA: TGCAGTGGTAGAGGCGCGAGAGGGTATGAAGAAAAACTGTTTTTT.

In its sample, this clonotype was seen many times. One end of the junction fails to match germline, which may point to a read error. The chain combines TRBV18 with TRBJ2-3; D is perhaps TRBD2 (5 bases). CDR1 and CDR2 (germline): KGHSH, LQKENI. The CDR3 is 16 amino acids. CDR3 bases: TGTGCCAGCTCCCCACCGGGAAAGGCGGCCACAGATACGCAGTATTTT. It is translated as CASSPPGKAATDTQYF.

A remark on this clonotype: This clone may be a read error of a much larger clone one base away. This chain uses TRBV29-1 with TRBJ2-1; D remains unclear. Germline lookup yields CDR1 SQVTM and CDR2 ANQGSEA. Trimming removed 7 bases at V and 13 bases at J, with 17 bases between. This CDR3 region has 11 residues. The DNA for the CDR3 is TGCAGCGCGGAAACCCAAAGCTATCAGTTCTTC. Amino acid sequence: CSAETQSYQFF.